This passage covers 27 T cell receptor beta chains from one sample sequenced in a study of blood T cell repertoires in COVID-19. Clones were read by immunoSEQ multiplex PCR, and TCRdb kept only the in-frame ones, dropping some. The data show a few hundred thousand clones, under 90% seen once. The material sequenced was peripheral blood. The receptors come from a man in his fifties with acute or convalescent COVID-19.

This chain uses TRBV7-3 with TRBJ1-1; D gene unclear. The ends were cut back, 4 bases at V and 0 bases at J, with 12 bases in the middle. Germline assignment: CDR1 SGHTA and CDR2 FQGTGA. The CDR3 runs to 15 residues. In DNA, the CDR3 is TGTGCCAGCAGCTCGGCAGGTTCGATGAACACTGAAGCTTTCTTT. Protein product: CASSSAGSMNTEAFF.

The CDR3 bases are TGTGCCAGCAGTGAAGCGCGATCGGGTACAGATACGCAGTATTTT. Translated, it gives CASSEARSGTDTQYF. This chain uses TRBV6-1 with TRBJ2-3; D gene unclear. The CDR3 extends over 15 amino acids. Per the germline V gene, CDR1 is MNHNS and CDR2 is SASEGT. V dropped 0 bases and J dropped 3 bases, with 10 bases sitting between them.

The genes are TRBV4-1 and TRBJ2-5; 8 nucleotides align to TRBD2. The CDR3 is 15 amino acids. Losses at the gene ends were 0 bases for V and 7 bases for J; bases not matched to a gene: 7. Germline-derived CDR1 and CDR2 are MGHRA and YSYEKL. The CDR3 DNA is TGCGCCAGCAGCCAAGACGGACTAGCACAGGCGACCCAGTACTTC. Translated: CASSQDGLAQATQYF.

V gene TRBV4-1 combines with J gene TRBJ2-7, with 10 bases fitting TRBD1. With V trimmed by 6 bases and J by 0 bases, 5 bases remained unmatched. The CDR3 has 15 residues. The germline V gene has CDR1 MGHRA and CDR2 YSYEKL. The CDR3 sequence: CASSQRDRGSYEQYF. Here the CDR3 DNA reads TGCGCCAGCAGTCAAAGGGACAGGGGCTCCTACGAGCAGTACTTC.

This chain joins TRBV27 and TRBJ1-3; D may be TRBD1 (5 bases). V dropped 8 bases and J dropped 6 bases, with 14 bases sitting between them. CDR1 is MNHEY and CDR2 is SMNVEV in the germline V gene (reference sequence). This CDR3 is built from 13 residues. CDR3: CASGRGGENTIYF. The CDR3 coding sequence is TGTGCCAGCGGACGGGGAGGGGAAAACACCATATATTTT.

The J gene is TRBJ2-5, the V gene TRBV3-1 (or the pseudogene TRBV3-2); D uncertain. CDR1 and CDR2 (germline): LGHDT, YNNKEL (reference sequence). The CDR3 runs to 14 residues. Trimming cost V 1 base and J 5 bases, with 11 bases left between them. CDR3 in amino acids: CASSQGSARETQYF. CDR3 bases: TGTGCCAGCAGCCAAGGGTCAGCGCGGGAGACCCAGTACTTC.

This rearrangement joins TRBV4-1 to TRBJ1-5; maybe TRBD1 (5 bases). The germline CDR1 and CDR2 sequences are MGHRA and YSYEKL. V shed 0 bases and J shed 9 bases, with 9 bases lying between them. The CDR3 covers 13 residues. The CDR3 sequence: CASSQEGGGPQHF. The CDR3 DNA reads TGCGCCAGCAGCCAAGAGGGCGGGGGGCCCCAGCATTTT.

Only one count was recorded for this clone. V usage is TRBV30 and J usage is TRBJ2-5; the D gene is possibly TRBD1 (5 bases). CDR1 is GTSNPN and CDR2 is SVGIG in the germline V gene (reference sequence). The V gene lost 0 bases and the J gene lost 7 bases, with 12 bases spanning the gap. The CDR3 contains 13 residues. CDR3 in DNA: TGTGCCTGGAGTGTACAGGCGGTGGGGACCCAGTACTTC. This gives the protein CAWSVQAVGTQYF.

The J gene is TRBJ1-2, the V gene TRBV5-1; 7 bases match TRBD1. The CDR3 totals 13 residues. Germline assignment: CDR1 SGHRS and CDR2 YFSETQ. With 6 bases clipped from V and 4 bases from J, the junction kept 6 bases outside the gene matches. CDR3 in amino acids: CASTNQGGYGYTF. CDR3 bases: TGCGCCAGCACAAACCAGGGGGGCTATGGCTACACCTTC.

The J gene is TRBJ1-5, the V gene TRBV4-1, with 9 bases identical to TRBD1. V gave up 0 bases and J gave up 6 bases; unmatched junction bases: 6. The CDR3 covers 16 residues. The germline V gene has CDR1 MGHRA and CDR2 YSYEKL. CDR3: CASSQDSGQGSQPQHF. The DNA of the CDR3 is TGCGCCAGCAGCCAAGACTCGGGACAGGGAAGTCAGCCCCAGCATTTT.

This clone was detected only once. The chain's CDR3 is CASKIGEDRGQPQHF. CDR3 sequence (DNA): TGCGCCAGCAAGATCGGCGAAGATCGGGGTCAGCCCCAGCATTTT. The genes are TRBV5-1 and TRBJ1-5, with D uncertain. CDR3 length equals 15 residues. Germline V gene lookup returns CDR1 SGHRS and CDR2 YFSETQ. V dropped 6 bases and J dropped 6 bases, with 19 bases sitting between them. Complete variable domain (other parts from reference TRBV5-1 and TRBJ1-5): KAGVTQTPRYLIKTRGQQVTLSCSPISGHRSVSWYQQTPGQGLQFLFEYFSETQRNKGNFPGRFSGRQFSNSRSEMNVSTLELGDSALYLCASKIGEDRGQPQHFGDGTRLSIL.

This rearrangement joins TRBV19 to TRBJ2-1; 7 bases match TRBD2. This CDR3 has 15 amino acids. CDR1 and CDR2 (germline): LNHDA, SQIVND (reference sequence). With 7 bases clipped from V and 0 bases from J, the junction kept 6 bases outside the gene matches. CDR3 coding DNA: TGTGCCAGTACCGCGGGGGACCGCTCCTACAATGAGCAGTTCTTC. Residues: CASTAGDRSYNEQFF. Combining the CDR3 with reference TRBV19 and TRBJ2-1 gives the whole variable domain DGGITQSPKYLFRKEGQNVTLSCEQNLNHDAMYWYRQDPGQGLRLIYYSQIVNDFQKGDIAEGYSVSREKKESFPLTVTSAQKNPTAFYLCASTAGDRSYNEQFFGPGTRLTVL.

The J gene is TRBJ2-3, the V gene TRBV19, with 9 bases identical to TRBD1. Germline values: CDR1 LNHDA, CDR2 SQIVND (reference sequence). Unmatched junction bases numbered 10, after V lost 4 bases and J lost 5 bases. The CDR3 runs 16 residues. Here the CDR3 reads CASSSPDRQGVDTQYF. The CDR3 bases are TGTGCCAGTAGTAGCCCCGACAGACAGGGGGTAGATACGCAGTATTTT.

This chain joins TRBV4-1 and TRBJ2-7; 10 bases agree with TRBD1. V trimming: 3 bases; J trimming: 2 bases; junction bases outside the gene matches: 1. CDR1 and CDR2 (germline): MGHRA, YSYEKL. CDR3 length: 14 amino acids. CDR3 protein: CASSHGQGAYEQYF. CDR3 nucleotide sequence: TGCGCCAGCAGCCACGGACAGGGGGCCTACGAGCAGTACTTC.

The chain carries TRBV7-2 and TRBJ2-2; weak D call: TRBD2 (6 bases). V lost 1 base and J 5 bases, leaving 11 bases between the germline ends. This CDR3 is built from 15 residues. In germline, CDR1 is SGHTA, CDR2 FQGNSA. The CDR3 DNA is TGTGCCAGCAGCTTAGTGGCTAGCGAGACCGGGGAGCTGTTTTTT. Residues: CASSLVASETGELFF.

The rearrangement links TRBV6-5 to TRBJ1-5; no firm D call. With 10 bases removed from V and 1 base from J, the gap between germline ends came to 17 bases. Germline V gives CDR1 MNHEY, CDR2 SVGAGI. This CDR3 region has 15 residues. In DNA form, the CDR3 reads TGTGCCACCACCTTTTACGGGTTAAGCAATCAGCCCCAGCATTTT. This encodes CATTFYGLSNQPQHF.

V gene TRBV4-1 combines with J gene TRBJ2-7; 10 bases are shared with TRBD1. V shed 1 base, J shed 2 bases, and the junction held 2 bases outside the gene matches. This CDR3 has 15 residues. The germline gives CDR1 MGHRA, CDR2 YSYEKL. CDR3 coding DNA: TGCGCCAGCAGCCAAGCGGACAGGGGGACCTACGAGCAGTACTTC. This gives the protein CASSQADRGTYEQYF.

The chain uses TRBV18 and TRBJ1-6, with TRBD1 matching 7 bases. CDR3 length: 14 amino acids. With 3 bases clipped from V and 5 bases from J, the junction kept 1 base outside the gene matches. In germline, CDR1 is KGHSH, CDR2 LQKENI. For the CDR3, the DNA is TGTGCCAGCTCACCTACAGGGGATAATTCACCCCTCCACTTT. Translated: CASSPTGDNSPLHF.

The chain combines TRBV25-1 with TRBJ2-5, with D possibly TRBD2 on 6 matching bases. The V end was cut by 2 bases, the J end by 5 bases, with 18 bases between. Germline CDR1 is MGHDK and CDR2 is SYGVNS. There are 16 residues in the CDR3. The chain's CDR3 is CASSEPWTTGGETQYF. The CDR3 DNA is TGTGCCAGCAGTGAACCCTGGACAACCGGAGGGGAGACCCAGTACTTC.

The chain is built from TRBV6-6 and TRBJ1-2; tentatively, D is TRBD1 (6 bases). V lost 5 bases, J lost 5 bases, and 21 bases lay in between. The germline gives CDR1 MNHNY, CDR2 SVGAGI (reference sequence). The length of the CDR3 is 16 residues. CDR3 nucleotides: TGTGCCAGCAGTCTAAATGGGGGGGACATCGAATATGGCTACACCTTC. Protein: CASSLNGGDIEYGYTF.

For this clone: The same CDR3 can be traced to other DNA sequences in this sample. V usage is TRBV5-1 and J usage is TRBJ2-3; weak D call: TRBD1 (5 bases). V dropped 0 bases and J dropped 4 bases, with 6 bases sitting between them. The CDR3 contains 13 residues. Per germline, CDR1 SGHRS and CDR2 YFSETQ. The CDR3 DNA reads as TGCGCCAGCAGCTTGGAAGGGGCAGATACGCAGTATTTT. Its protein product is CASSLEGADTQYF.

In DNA, the CDR3 is TGTGCCAGCAGTTGGACAATCTATAATTCACCCCTCCACTTT. Its protein product is CASSWTIYNSPLHF. The chain employs TRBV6-5 and TRBJ1-6; maybe TRBD1 (5 bases). The CDR3 loop spans 14 amino acids. CDR1 is MNHEY, CDR2 SVGAGI, per germline. V shed 4 bases and J shed 3 bases, with 7 bases lying between them.

V and J are TRBV5-6 and TRBJ2-1; 10 bases are a match to TRBD2. CDR1 SGHDT and CDR2 YYEEEE come from the germline V gene. V was clipped by 3 bases and J by 4 bases; unmatched bases: 7. This CDR3 region has 16 residues. CDR3 sequence reads: CASSSNPGLAYNEQFF. The CDR3 bases are TGTGCCAGCAGCTCGAATCCGGGACTAGCGTACAATGAGCAGTTCTTC.

The chain joins TRBV10-2 to TRBJ2-5; 7 bases are a match to TRBD2. The CDR3 spans 12 residues. Germline CDR1 and CDR2: WSHSY and SAAADI. The CDR3 sequence is CASREGGETQYF. DNA of the CDR3: TGCGCTTCTAGGGAGGGTGGTGAGACCCAGTACTTC.

The chain carries TRBV19 and TRBJ1-3; D may be TRBD1 (6 bases). There are 14 residues in the CDR3. V was cut by 11 bases and J by 3 bases, with 17 bases left in between. The germline CDR1 and CDR2 sequences are LNHDA and SQIVND (reference sequence). Written as DNA, the CDR3 is TGTGCCTCCAGGGAAGGGGGTCATGGAAACACCATATATTTT. Translated, it gives CASREGGHGNTIYF.

This CDR3 reads CASSLTLTGNQPQHF. The CDR3 DNA reads TGCGCCAGCAGCCTAACCCTGACAGGGAATCAGCCCCAGCATTTT. The genes are TRBV4-1 and TRBJ1-5, with 7 bases that match TRBD1. V shed 4 bases, J shed 4 bases, and the junction held 7 bases outside the gene matches. Germline CDR1 is MGHRA and CDR2 is YSYEKL. The CDR3 runs to 15 residues.

The chain uses TRBV28 and TRBJ2-1, with TRBD1 matching over 7 bases. This CDR3 region has 17 residues. From germline, CDR1 is MDHEN and CDR2 SYDVKM. V shed 5 bases, J shed 13 bases, and the junction held 23 bases outside the gene matches. The CDR3 region is CASSTNRGPITRGSQFF. CDR3 nucleotide sequence: TGTGCCAGCAGTACTAACAGGGGACCGATTACACGGGGTAGTCAGTTCTTC.